The 20 T cell receptor beta chains listed next were all sequenced from one sample in a study of cytomegalovirus exposure and HLA in healthy donors. PCR used 60 Vbeta primers and 13 Jbeta primers. Repertoires were generated with immunoSEQ multiplex PCR, while TCRdb's copy carries only in-frame clones and drops some. The data contain about 170,000 clones, approximately 73% of them singletons. The specimen was PBMCs. The origin of the receptors is a woman between 18 and 29 years old in good health and CMV-seropositive.

V is TRBV9 and J is TRBJ1-4, with a weak D call TRBD1 (5 bases). The CDR3 sequence is 15 residues long. The germline CDR1 and CDR2 sequences are SGDLS and YYNGEE. V was pared by 4 bases and J by 7 bases, with 17 bases between. The CDR3 loop reads CASSPRHSGGEKLFF. The CDR3, as DNA: TGTGCCAGCAGCCCCCGTCACTCCGGGGGTGAAAAACTGTTTTTT.

This chain links TRBV9 with TRBJ1-6, with D possibly being TRBD1 (5 bases). The germline V gene encodes CDR1 SGDLS and CDR2 YYNGEE. This CDR3 contains 15 residues. V was cut by 0 bases and J by 9 bases, with 13 bases left in between. CDR3 protein: CASSVGGGTGSPLHF. The CDR3 nucleotides are TGTGCCAGCAGCGTAGGGGGGGGAACGGGTTCACCCCTCCACTTT.

This chain joins TRBV23-1 and TRBJ1-5; tentatively, D is TRBD1 (5 bases). TRBV23-1 is an ORF; its function is uncertain. There are 16 residues in the CDR3. Between the trimmed V and J ends, which lost 1 base and 6 bases, there was a span of 16 bases. The CDR3, as DNA: TGCGCCAGCAGTCAATGGGGCAGGGCGGAAAGTCAGCCCCAGCATTTT. This sequence encodes CASSQWGRAESQPQHF.

The V and J genes are TRBV27 and TRBJ2-5; 7 nucleotides agree with TRBD1. The last part of the DNA fits TRBJ2-7 better; the J call may be wrong. The germline gives CDR1 MNHEY, CDR2 SMNVEV (reference sequence). The CDR3 runs 14 residues. The CDR3 region has the DNA TGTGCCAGCAGTACGAGGGACAGAGCCTACGAGCAGTACTTC. It is translated as CASSTRDRAYEQYF.

This rearrangement joins TRBV27 to TRBJ1-2; possibly TRBD1 for D (6 bases). V was cut by 6 bases and J by 8 bases, with 16 bases left in between. Germline V lookup: CDR1 MNHEY, CDR2 SMNVEV (reference sequence). This CDR3 has 13 residues. The CDR3 is CASRQQGSEGYTF. DNA of the CDR3: TGTGCCAGCAGACAACAGGGCTCAGAAGGCTACACCTTC.

J is TRBJ2-7 and V is TRBV7-2, with D hard to call. The CDR3 length is 12 residues. Trimming removed 3 bases at V and 9 bases at J, with 12 bases between. Germline CDR1 SGHTA, CDR2 FQGNSA. CDR3 amino acids: CASSFDQCGQYF. Here the CDR3 DNA reads TGTGCCAGCAGCTTCGACCAATGCGGGCAGTACTTC. The full variable domain, in which reference TRBV7-2 and TRBJ2-7 provide the parts outside the CDR3, is GAGVSQSPSNKVTEKGKDVELRCDPISGHTALYWYRQSLGQGLEFLIYFQGNSAPDKSGLPSDRFSAERTGGSVSTLTIQRTQQEDSAVYLCASSFDQCGQYFGPGTRLTVT.

The chain employs TRBV10-3 and TRBJ2-2; 8 bases are a match to TRBD2. Germline V CDR1 and CDR2: ENHRY, SYGVKD. Losses at the gene ends were 4 bases for V and 2 bases for J; bases not matched to a gene: 6. This CDR3 is 16 amino acids long. This chain's CDR3 is CAISALAGGNTGELFF. The CDR3 DNA reads as TGTGCCATCAGTGCTCTTGCGGGGGGTAACACCGGGGAGCTGTTTTTT.

V and J are TRBV25-1 and TRBJ2-2; 9 bases map to TRBD2. Per germline, CDR1 MGHDK and CDR2 SYGVNS. CDR3 size: 17 residues. Trimming cost V 5 bases and J 2 bases; bases outside gene matches: 9. In DNA form, the CDR3 reads TGTGCCAGCAGTCCGCTAGCGGGGACCTTAAACACCGGGGAGCTGTTTTTT. It encodes CASSPLAGTLNTGELFF.

The gene calls are TRBV28 and TRBJ2-5; TRBD2 agrees at 13 bases. The tail of the sequence fits TRBJ2-7 better, so the J call may be wrong. Germline V gene data show CDR1 as MDHEN and CDR2 as SYDVKM. The CDR3 is 15 residues long. The CDR3 loop is CASSSGLAGTYEQYF. As DNA, the CDR3 is TGTGCCAGCAGCTCGGGACTAGCGGGGACCTACGAGCAGTACTTC.

This clone was observed a handful of times. The chain uses TRBV10-3 and TRBJ2-3; D not certain. This CDR3 has 16 amino acids. Trimming stripped 1 base from V and 4 bases from J, with 15 bases between. Per germline, CDR1 ENHRY and CDR2 SYGVKD. In nucleotides, the CDR3 is TGTGCCATCAGTGAGTTCGTAGGCGTTGAGGCAGATACGCAGTATTTT. Encoded protein: CAISEFVGVEADTQYF.

This clone has just a few counts. The junction shows a germline mismatch at one end, possibly a read error. This chain links TRBV18 with TRBJ1-6; TRBD1 matches 8 bases. The CDR3 has 15 amino acids. Germline V lookup: CDR1 KGHSH, CDR2 LQKENI. CDR3 DNA: TGTGCCAGCTCAGCGCAGGGGGCGAATAATTCACTCCTCCACTTT. The encoded protein is CASSAQGANNSLLHF.

The V and J genes are TRBV9 and TRBJ1-6; the D gene is possibly TRBD1 (6 bases). V was cut by 3 bases and J by 9 bases, with 10 bases left in between. Germline V lookup: CDR1 SGDLS, CDR2 YYNGEE. The length of the CDR3 is 13 residues. The CDR3 coding sequence is TGTGCCAGCAGCGGGACAGTGGGTTCACCCCTCCACTTT. Translated, it gives CASSGTVGSPLHF.

The chain has TRBV5-1 and TRBJ2-7; possibly TRBD1 for D (5 bases). Germline V gene sequence: CDR1 SGHRS, CDR2 YFSETQ. The CDR3 is made up of 12 amino acids. The germline V and J ends were trimmed by 2 bases and 5 bases, with 8 bases remaining between them. CDR3 coding DNA: TGCGCCAGCAGCTTTGGCAGGGACGAGCAGTACTTC. The encoded protein is CASSFGRDEQYF.

This clone was seen more than once but under ten times. V gene TRBV9 combines with J gene TRBJ2-3; 12 bases agree with TRBD2. CDR1 SGDLS and CDR2 YYNGEE come from the germline V gene. The length of the CDR3 is 14 residues. V shed 0 bases and J 8 bases; nucleotides not matched to a gene: 1. CDR3 loop: CASSVETSGGTQYF. As DNA, the CDR3 is TGTGCCAGCAGCGTAGAGACTAGCGGGGGTACGCAGTATTTT.

This clone was picked up a small number of times. The gene calls are TRBV9 and TRBJ2-3, with TRBD2 matching over 9 bases. Germline V gene data show CDR1 as SGDLS and CDR2 as YYNGEE. There are 16 residues in the CDR3. Losses at the gene ends were 5 bases for V and 4 bases for J; bases not matched to a gene: 11. The CDR3 region has the DNA TGTGCCAGCAGTTACCCCGGGACTAGCTCCGCAGATACGCAGTATTTT. This encodes CASSYPGTSSADTQYF.

The count of this clone is one. The CDR3 nucleotides read TGTGCCAGCAGCCCTGGGGGACACCGTGGCACAGATACGCAGTATTTT. It codes for CASSPGGHRGTDTQYF. This chain uses TRBV11-2 with TRBJ2-3; tentative D call: TRBD1 (6 bases). Trimming removed 5 bases at V and 1 base at J, with 16 bases between. The CDR3 covers 16 residues. Germline V gene lookup returns CDR1 SGHAT and CDR2 FQNNGV.

The V and J genes are TRBV19 and TRBJ2-5; 8 bases are a match to TRBD2. Trimming removed 3 bases from V and 2 bases from J; junction bases left unmatched: 2. Looked up from germline, CDR1 is LNHDA and CDR2 is SQIVND (reference sequence). The CDR3 extends over 14 amino acids. The CDR3 DNA follows: TGTGCCAGTAGTATCGGGGGGGTTCAAGAGACCCAGTACTTC. It encodes CASSIGGVQETQYF. Drawing the rest from reference TRBV19 and TRBJ2-5, the complete variable domain is DGGITQSPKYLFRKEGQNVTLSCEQNLNHDAMYWYRQDPGQGLRLIYYSQIVNDFQKGDIAEGYSVSREKKESFPLTVTSAQKNPTAFYLCASSIGGVQETQYFGPGTRLLVL.

This sequence joins TRBV11-1 and TRBJ2-2, with D tentatively TRBD2 (6 bases). Trimming shortened V by 7 bases and J by 1 base, and 13 bases separated the two germline ends. This CDR3 has 15 amino acids. Germline V gene data show CDR1 as SGHAT and CDR2 as FQDESV (reference sequence). CDR3 sequence: CASTTRGLNTGELFF. CDR3 sequence (DNA): TGTGCCAGCACCACGAGGGGACTGAACACCGGGGAGCTGTTTTTT.

The V gene is TRBV7-6, the J gene TRBJ2-1, with D perhaps TRBD2 (6 bases). V was pared by 2 bases and J by 3 bases, with 11 bases between. CDR1 is SGHVS, CDR2 FNYEAQ, per germline. The CDR3 covers 15 residues. In DNA, the CDR3 is TGTGCCAGCAGCTTACCGGGACTGAACTACAATGAGCAGTTCTTC. Translated: CASSLPGLNYNEQFF. The whole variable domain, remainder taken from reference TRBV7-6 and TRBJ2-1, is GAGVSQSPRYKVTKRGQDVALRCDPISGHVSLYWYRQALGQGPEFLTYFNYEAQQDKSGLPNDRFSAERPEGSISTLTIQRTEQRDSAMYRCASSLPGLNYNEQFFGPGTRLTVL.

The V gene is TRBV2, the J gene TRBJ2-3; D call uncertain. This CDR3 is built from 15 residues. V lost 4 bases, J lost 1 base, and 12 bases lay in between. From germline, CDR1 is SNHLY and CDR2 FYNNEI. The CDR3 bases are TGTGCCAGCAGTGCGCGAAGCCTTGGCACAGATACGCAGTATTTT. Protein sequence: CASSARSLGTDTQYF.